Below are 32 T cell receptor beta chains sequenced from a single sample in a study of OX40 agonist ivuxolimab in advanced cancers. The data were produced by immunoSEQ multiplex PCR, yet TCRdb's version contains in-frame clones alone and is incomplete. Of 50,000 to 70,000 clones listed, approximately 91% are singletons. The source material was CD4+ or CD8+ T cells sorted from blood, sampled in a trial of the OX40 agonist ivuxolimab. The receptor source for this set is an adult with an advanced solid tumor such as melanoma, head and neck, liver or kidney cancer.

The gene calls are TRBV4-3 and TRBJ2-5; no firm D call. From germline, CDR1 is LGHNA and CDR2 YSLEER. The CDR3 runs 15 residues. Trimming shortened V by 0 bases and J by 0 bases, and 8 bases separated the two germline ends. This chain's CDR3 is CASSQDNGHQETQYF. In DNA form, the CDR3 reads TGCGCCAGCAGCCAAGATAACGGCCACCAAGAGACCCAGTACTTC.

This chain connects TRBV7-8 to TRBJ2-5, with D possibly TRBD2 on 6 matching bases. The CDR3 sequence is 15 residues long. Trimming shortened V by 5 bases and J by 1 base, and 14 bases separated the two germline ends. CDR1 and CDR2 from the germline V gene are SGHVS and FQNEAQ. The CDR3 sequence: CASSPGTYLQETQYF. For the CDR3, the DNA is TGTGCCAGCAGCCCAGGGACTTACCTCCAAGAGACCCAGTACTTC. The full variable domain, completed using reference TRBV7-8 and TRBJ2-5, is GAGVSQSPRYKVAKRGQDVALRCDPISGHVSLFWYQQALGQGPEFLTYFQNEAQLDKSGLPSDRFFAERPEGSVSTLKIQRTQQEDSAVYLCASSPGTYLQETQYFGPGTRLLVL.

V is TRBV5-5 and J is TRBJ2-3; 8 bases line up with TRBD1. The CDR3 is 15 amino acids. The J segment lost 0 bases and the V segment lost 4 bases, leaving 4 bases of the junction unmatched. The germline V gene encodes CDR1 SGHKS and CDR2 YYEKEE (reference sequence). The CDR3 DNA follows: TGTGCCAGCAGCCGTACAGGGGGAAGCACAGATACGCAGTATTTT. This sequence encodes CASSRTGGSTDTQYF.

The rearrangement uses TRBV4-1 and TRBJ1-1; 8 bases align to TRBD1. This CDR3 comprises 14 residues. V shed 5 bases and J 6 bases; nucleotides not matched to a gene: 8. Germline CDR1 and CDR2: MGHRA and YSYEKL. CDR3 residues: CASSETGDAAEAFF. CDR3 in DNA: TGCGCCAGCAGCGAGACAGGGGATGCGGCTGAAGCTTTCTTT.

Regarding this clone: The same CDR3 also results from other DNA sequences found in this sample. The J gene is TRBJ2-7, the V gene TRBV28, with D perhaps matching TRBD2 (5 bases). Trimming took 2 bases from V and 0 from J, leaving 8 bases between them. The CDR3 is 14 residues long. Germline V gene sequence: CDR1 MDHEN, CDR2 SYDVKM. CDR3 DNA sequence: TGTGCCAGCAGTTTAGCGGGTGCCTCCTACGAGCAGTACTTC. Amino acid sequence: CASSLAGASYEQYF.

This sequence joins TRBV30 and TRBJ2-7; TRBD1 might be the D (5 bases). V was pared by 0 bases and J by 7 bases, with 13 bases between. This CDR3 is 13 amino acids long. The germline CDR1 and CDR2 sequences are GTSNPN and SVGIG (reference sequence). The CDR3 DNA reads as TGTGCCTGGAGTGTAGGGGTGTCTAGGGAGCAGTACTTC. It is translated as CAWSVGVSREQYF.

As concerns this clone: The sample holds other DNA sequences that translate to the same CDR3. The rearrangement links TRBV6-5 to TRBJ2-7; D is ambiguous. Per germline, CDR1 MNHEY and CDR2 SVGAGI. CDR3 size: 13 residues. Deletions cut 2 bases from V and 2 bases from J, with 7 bases between. CDR3 sequence (DNA): TGTGCCAGCAGTTACAGCCGCACCTACGAGCAGTACTTC. It yields the protein CASSYSRTYEQYF.

J is TRBJ2-7 and V is TRBV9; unclear D gene. The V and J ends lost 0 bases and 5 bases respectively, with 9 bases between them. CDR1 SGDLS and CDR2 YYNGEE come from the germline V gene. CDR3 length: 13 amino acids. CDR3 loop: CASSVGIGNEQYF. The CDR3 nucleotides are TGTGCCAGCAGCGTAGGTATCGGCAACGAGCAGTACTTC. The full variable domain, with the rest looked up from reference TRBV9 and TRBJ2-7, is DSGVTQTPKHLITATGQRVTLRCSPRSGDLSVYWYQQSLDQGLQFLIQYYNGEERAKGNILERFSAQQFPDLHSELNLSSLELGDSALYFCASSVGIGNEQYFGPGTRLTVT.

V is TRBV27 and J is TRBJ1-3, with D possibly TRBD1 on 5 matching bases. CDR1 MNHEY and CDR2 SMNVEV come from the germline V gene (reference sequence). V shed 3 bases and J shed 2 bases, with 8 bases lying between them. This CDR3 spans 14 amino acids. The CDR3 DNA sequence: TGTGCCAGCAGTTTCCGGGGCGCTGGAAACACCATATATTTT. Translating gives CASSFRGAGNTIYF.

This chain connects TRBV7-9 to TRBJ2-1; D is uncertain. The germline V and J ends were trimmed by 6 bases and 2 bases, with 8 bases remaining between them. The germline V gene has CDR1 SEHNR and CDR2 FQNEAQ (reference sequence). CDR3 length equals 13 residues. The CDR3 sequence is CASRGNTYNEQFF. CDR3 nucleotide sequence: TGTGCCAGCAGAGGTAACACCTACAATGAGCAGTTCTTC.

The sample holds one count of this clone. CDR3 region: CSVETGWNGELFF. The CDR3 nucleotides are TGCAGCGTCGAGACAGGGTGGAACGGGGAGCTGTTTTTT. The chain recombines TRBV29-1 with TRBJ2-2; 7 positions match TRBD1. This CDR3 region has 13 residues. V was pared by 6 bases and J by 7 bases, with 8 bases of the junction left unmatched. Germline V CDR1 and CDR2: SQVTM, ANQGSEA.

The chain joins TRBV6-5 to TRBJ2-2; 9 nucleotides agree with TRBD2. The V segment lost 4 bases and the J segment 3 bases; nucleotides outside the gene matches: 3. Germline CDR1 MNHEY, CDR2 SVGAGI. CDR3 size: 15 residues. CDR3 in amino acids: CASSSRGRDTGELFF. CDR3 coding DNA: TGTGCCAGCAGTTCGCGCGGGAGGGACACCGGGGAGCTGTTTTTT.

CDR3 sequence: CASSFEGGETQYF. DNA of the CDR3: TGTGCCAGCAGTTTTGAAGGGGGGGAGACCCAGTACTTC. J is TRBJ2-5 and V is TRBV28; D may match TRBD1 or TRBD2 (6 bases each). This CDR3 comprises 13 residues. Deletions cut 3 bases from V and 5 bases from J, with 10 bases between. Germline V CDR1 and CDR2: MDHEN, SYDVKM.

This clone has a handful of counts. The chain recombines TRBV6-5 with TRBJ2-7; the D gene is possibly TRBD2 (5 bases). This CDR3 contains 13 residues. Germline CDR1 is MNHEY and CDR2 is SVGAGI. V lost 5 bases and J lost 3, with 11 bases in between. The CDR3, as DNA: TGTGCCAGCAGTAAAGAGGGATTCTACGAGCAGTACTTC. Protein sequence: CASSKEGFYEQYF.

J is TRBJ2-7 and V is TRBV18; 7 nucleotides match TRBD1. The V segment lost 10 bases and the J segment 7 bases; nucleotides outside the gene matches: 4. The CDR3 consists of 10 residues. CDR1 KGHSH and CDR2 LQKENI come from the germline V gene. CDR3 coding DNA: TGTGCCATTCCCAGGGGGGAGCAGTACTTC. It translates to CAIPRGEQYF.

The V call is TRBV2, the J call TRBJ2-5; D call uncertain. The CDR3 is 13 amino acids. Germline loops: CDR1 SNHLY, CDR2 FYNNEI. The germline V and J ends were trimmed by 3 bases and 5 bases, with 10 bases remaining between them. In nucleotides, the CDR3 is TGTGCCAGCAGTGAGGGGAAGTGGGAGACCCAGTACTTC. Encoded protein: CASSEGKWETQYF. Looking up the rest from reference TRBV2 and TRBJ2-5 gives the full variable domain: EPEVTQTPSHQVTQMGQEVILRCVPISNHLYFYWYRQILGQKVEFLVSFYNNEISEKSEIFDDQFSVERPDGSNFTLKIRSTKLEDSAMYFCASSEGKWETQYFGPGTRLLVL.

The V and J genes are TRBV12-2 and TRBJ2-7; the table's D call, TRBD2, was not checked against the DNA. TRBV12-2 is marked as a pseudogene. CDR3 length: 15 amino acids. The CDR3 protein is CASRLASGSSYEQYF. CDR3 coding DNA: TGTGCAAGTCGCTTAGCGAGCGGGAGCTCCTACGAGCAGTACTTC.

The V gene is TRBV27, the J gene TRBJ2-1; D is ambiguous. Germline V CDR1 and CDR2: MNHEY, SMNVEV (reference sequence). This CDR3 has 13 residues. The V gene lost 0 bases and the J gene lost 7 bases, with 7 bases spanning the gap. The CDR3 DNA sequence: TGTGCCAGCAGTTTATCGTGGGTTAATGAGCAGTTCTTC. It encodes CASSLSWVNEQFF.

This chain's CDR3 is CASSLVLYNEQFF. The CDR3 DNA is TGTGCCAGCAGCCTCGTGTTATACAATGAGCAGTTCTTC. J is TRBJ2-1 and V is TRBV14; no firm D call. Germline loops: CDR1 SGHDN, CDR2 FVKESK. The CDR3 extends over 13 amino acids. Deletions cut 4 bases from V and 4 bases from J, with 8 bases between.

This chain uses TRBV19 with TRBJ1-1; 10 nucleotides align to TRBD1. Germline trimming cut 5 bases from V and 1 base from J; bases unmatched to any gene: 10. This CDR3 region has 17 residues. CDR1 and CDR2 from the germline V gene are LNHDA and SQIVND (reference sequence). The CDR3 loop is CASSGWRDRGPNTEAFF. DNA for the CDR3: TGTGCCAGTAGTGGATGGAGGGACAGGGGTCCGAACACTGAAGCTTTCTTT.

The rearrangement links TRBV28 to TRBJ2-1, with D unresolved. Germline V lookup: CDR1 MDHEN, CDR2 SYDVKM. This CDR3 comprises 16 residues. V shed 4 bases and J shed 0 bases, with 13 bases lying between them. In DNA, the CDR3 is TGTGCCAGCAGTTCCTCCGGACCCAGCTCCTACAATGAGCAGTTCTTC. Amino acid sequence: CASSSSGPSSYNEQFF.

The gene calls are TRBV6-5 and TRBJ2-1, with D perhaps given as TRBD1 or TRBD2 (5 bases each). CDR1 MNHEY and CDR2 SVGAGI come from the germline V gene. Deletions cut 4 bases from V and 8 bases from J, with 12 bases between. This CDR3 has 13 residues. CDR3 bases: TGTGCCAGCAGTTCAGGACTGGGGGATGAGCAGTTCTTC. It is translated as CASSSGLGDEQFF.

In this sample, this clone turned up once. V gene TRBV29-1 combines with J gene TRBJ1-2; no definite D call. CDR3 size: 13 residues. CDR1 is SQVTM and CDR2 is ANQGSEA in the germline V gene. V lost 0 bases and J 6 bases, leaving 11 bases between the germline ends. The CDR3 spells CSVEDYIGDGYTF. The CDR3 DNA reads TGCAGCGTTGAAGATTATATCGGGGATGGCTACACCTTC. Full variable domain (remainder filled in from reference TRBV29-1 and TRBJ1-2): SAVISQKPSRDICQRGTSLTIQCQVDSQVTMMFWYRQQPGQSLTLIATANQGSEATYESGFVIDKFPISRPNLTFSTLTVSNMSPEDSSIYLCSVEDYIGDGYTFGSGTRLTVV.

This clone ranks as medium-sized. The rearrangement links TRBV2 to TRBJ2-2; D ambiguous. CDR1 is SNHLY and CDR2 is FYNNEI in the germline V gene. V lost 2 bases to trimming and J lost 3 bases, with 10 bases between them. This CDR3 comprises 15 residues. CDR3 protein: CASSEPSVDTGELFF. In nucleotides, the CDR3 is TGTGCCAGCAGTGAACCCAGTGTCGACACCGGGGAGCTGTTTTTT.

The chain employs TRBV29-1 and TRBJ2-1; TRBD2 matches 9 bases. Germline V gives CDR1 SQVTM, CDR2 ANQGSEA. V gave up 6 bases and J gave up 8 bases; unmatched junction bases: 11. This CDR3 has 14 residues. For the CDR3, the DNA is TGCAGCGTGGAGGGTAGCGGGAGTGAGTATGAGCAGTTCTTC. Encoded protein: CSVEGSGSEYEQFF.

The chain uses TRBV5-6 and TRBJ2-1; no definite D call. The ends were cut back, 5 bases at V and 2 bases at J, with 11 bases in the middle. This CDR3 has 14 residues. The germline gives CDR1 SGHDT, CDR2 YYEEEE. CDR3 loop: CASSNSWTYNEQFF. The CDR3 DNA follows: TGTGCCAGCAGTAATAGCTGGACCTACAATGAGCAGTTCTTC.

The chain couples TRBV7-8 to TRBJ2-1; tentative D call: TRBD2 (5 bases). CDR1 SGHVS and CDR2 FQNEAQ come from the germline V gene. This CDR3 comprises 15 residues. V was shortened by 1 base and J by 9 bases, with 16 bases between the two germline ends. The CDR3 loop reads CASSLGGSMVTEQFF. CDR3 bases: TGTGCCAGCAGCTTAGGTGGGAGCATGGTTACTGAGCAGTTCTTC.

In this sample, this clone turned up once. This rearrangement joins TRBV2 to TRBJ2-1, with D perhaps given as TRBD1 or TRBD2 (6 bases each). V was cut by 4 bases and J by 7 bases, with 14 bases left in between. The germline V gene has CDR1 SNHLY and CDR2 FYNNEI. CDR3 length: 14 amino acids. The CDR3 protein is CASSVWGAGNEQFF. DNA for the CDR3: TGTGCCAGCAGTGTCTGGGGGGCAGGGAATGAGCAGTTCTTC.

The J gene is TRBJ2-7, the V gene TRBV7-9, with 10 positions matching TRBD2. The CDR3 runs to 15 residues. In germline, CDR1 is SEHNR, CDR2 FQNEAQ (reference sequence). Unmatched junction bases numbered 8, after V lost 5 bases and J lost 4 bases. In DNA, the CDR3 is TGTGCCAGCAGCGATCGTCTAGCGGGAGATTACGAGCAGTACTTC. It is translated as CASSDRLAGDYEQYF.

This clone was picked up one time. The chain has TRBV28 and TRBJ2-3; 11 nucleotides agree with TRBD2. With 6 bases clipped from V and 1 base from J, the junction kept 3 bases outside the gene matches. The CDR3 totals 15 residues. Germline V gene data show CDR1 as MDHEN and CDR2 as SYDVKM. CDR3 region: CASSLTSGGTDTQYF. DNA of the CDR3: TGTGCCAGCAGCTTGACTAGCGGGGGCACAGATACGCAGTATTTT.

The V and J genes are TRBV2 and TRBJ2-1, with D possibly called TRBD1 or TRBD2 (5 bases each). There are 12 residues in the CDR3. V lost 6 bases to trimming and J lost 14 bases, with 17 bases between them. The germline gives CDR1 SNHLY, CDR2 FYNNEI. CDR3 DNA sequence: TGTGCCAGCAGCGGGGCCTGGCCGGATGAGTTCTTC. This sequence encodes CASSGAWPDEFF.

This chain connects TRBV6-6 to TRBJ2-7; D gene ambiguous. V shed 3 bases and J shed 3 bases, with 6 bases lying between them. From germline, CDR1 is MNHNY and CDR2 SVGAGI (reference sequence). The CDR3 runs to 12 residues. CDR3 residues: CASSYLNYEQYF. CDR3 sequence (DNA): TGTGCCAGCAGTTATCTTAACTACGAGCAGTACTTC.